These 18 T cell receptor beta chains were sequenced from one sample in a study of technical replicates of blood from a handful of donors. Profiled with immunoSEQ multiplex PCR; TCRdb holds only in-frame clones, not every one. The repertoire includes tens of thousands of clones, 90% to 95% of them detected once, and roughly 0.38% sits in the top ten. The sequencing sample was made of T cells isolated from PBMCs. The source is a human donor in good health. Some clones in this sample may be carry-over from other donors' samples.

The gene calls are TRBV7-9 and TRBJ2-3; perhaps TRBD2 as D (6 bases). V lost 3 bases and J 2 bases, leaving 12 bases between the germline ends. The germline V gene has CDR1 SEHNR and CDR2 FQNEAQ (reference sequence). The CDR3 totals 15 residues. The CDR3: CASSFVREYTDTQYF. CDR3 sequence (DNA): TGTGCCAGCAGCTTTGTCCGGGAGTACACAGATACGCAGTATTTT.

The chain couples TRBV5-1 to TRBJ2-1; D is possibly TRBD1 (5 bases). The length of the CDR3 is 13 residues. The V end was cut by 4 bases, the J end by 7 bases, with 12 bases between. CDR1 and CDR2 from the germline V gene are SGHRS and YFSETQ. The CDR3 sequence: CASSVGPGNEQFF. CDR3 coding DNA: TGCGCCAGCAGCGTAGGTCCAGGGAATGAGCAGTTCTTC. Drawing the rest from reference TRBV5-1 and TRBJ2-1, the complete variable domain is KAGVTQTPRYLIKTRGQQVTLSCSPISGHRSVSWYQQTPGQGLQFLFEYFSETQRNKGNFPGRFSGRQFSNSRSEMNVSTLELGDSALYLCASSVGPGNEQFFGPGTRLTVL.

The chain carries TRBV4-2 and TRBJ2-1; 7 nucleotides line up with TRBD2. Per germline, CDR1 LGHNA and CDR2 YNFKEQ. With V trimmed by 4 bases and J by 0 bases, 3 bases remained unmatched. CDR3 length: 15 residues. The CDR3 loop reads CASSPGGSSYNEQFF. The CDR3, as DNA: TGTGCCAGCAGCCCGGGCGGGAGCTCCTACAATGAGCAGTTCTTC.

This sequence joins TRBV1 and TRBJ2-3; the table's D gene call, TRBD2, was not cross checked with the DNA. TRBV1 is shown as a pseudogene. The CDR3 covers 11 residues. The CDR3 region has the DNA TGCACCAGCAGCCTCGCGGATACGCAGTATTTT. Its protein product is CTSSLADTQYF.

The rearrangement links TRBV11-3 to TRBJ1-1; D possibly corresponds to TRBD1 (6 bases). Germline V gene sequence: CDR1 SGHNT, CDR2 YENEEA. This CDR3 has 19 amino acids. V dropped 5 bases and J dropped 0 bases, with 25 bases sitting between them. The CDR3 sequence is CASSPTSLPLGQMNTEAFF. CDR3 nucleotide sequence: TGTGCCAGCAGCCCCACCTCCCTCCCCCTCGGACAGATGAACACTGAAGCTTTCTTT.

The V and J genes are TRBV7-9 and TRBJ2-5; D may be TRBD1 (6 bases). V was clipped by 3 bases and J by 3 bases, with 20 bases between them. The length of the CDR3 is 17 residues. Germline-derived CDR1 and CDR2 are SEHNR and FQNEAQ (reference sequence). The CDR3, as DNA: TGTGCCAGCAGCTTGGGGGCAGAGGGGCGTGGGAAAGAGACCCAGTACTTC. The encoded protein is CASSLGAEGRGKETQYF.

The V call is TRBV14, the J call TRBJ2-7; 11 bases line up with TRBD2. After removal of 4 bases from V and 2 bases from J, the junction contained 4 bases not matched to a gene. This CDR3 is 15 amino acids long. The V gene's germline CDR1 is SGHDN and CDR2 FVKESK. DNA for the CDR3: TGTGCCAGCAGCCTGCTAGCGGGAGGCACCTACGAGCAGTACTTC. Translation gives CASSLLAGGTYEQYF.

V and J are TRBV30 and TRBJ2-1; maybe TRBD2 (6 bases). CDR1 and CDR2 (germline): GTSNPN, SVGIG (reference sequence). CDR3 length equals 15 residues. The V end was cut by 5 bases, the J end by 8 bases, with 22 bases between. This chain's CDR3 is CAWGREVNLRDEQFF. As DNA, the CDR3 is TGTGCCTGGGGGCGGGAAGTGAACCTGCGGGATGAGCAGTTCTTC.

The chain employs TRBV5-4 and TRBJ1-1; D is possibly TRBD1 (5 bases). This CDR3 has 11 residues. Germline loops: CDR1 SGHNT, CDR2 YYREEE (reference sequence). Trimming left V 3 bases short and J 7 bases short, with 7 bases between. The CDR3 bases are TGTGCCAGCAGCTCCAGGGATGAAGCTTTCTTT. It specifies CASSSRDEAFF.

CDR3 sequence reads: CASSAGDFGSGNTIYF. The CDR3 bases are TGTGCCAGCAGCGCTGGAGACTTCGGCTCTGGAAACACCATATATTTT. The chain employs TRBV9 and TRBJ1-3; D remains unclear. The germline CDR1 and CDR2 sequences are SGDLS and YYNGEE. The CDR3 is made up of 16 amino acids. With 3 bases removed from V and 0 bases from J, the gap between germline ends came to 13 bases.

The rearrangement uses TRBV6-1 and TRBJ1-5; no clear D gene. The germline gives CDR1 MNHNS, CDR2 SASEGT. Trimming took 0 bases from V and 6 from J, leaving 15 bases between them. The CDR3 consists of 16 residues. CDR3 sequence: CASSEAPGVVGQPQHF. The CDR3 coding sequence is TGTGCCAGCAGTGAAGCGCCCGGGGTCGTTGGTCAGCCCCAGCATTTT.

V is TRBV7-6 and J is TRBJ1-5, with 11 bases fitting TRBD1. The CDR3 length is 16 residues. Germline V lookup: CDR1 SGHVS, CDR2 FNYEAQ. V shed 4 bases, J shed 4 bases, and the junction held 6 bases outside the gene matches. CDR3 DNA sequence: TGTGCCAGCAGCTCCCGGACAGGGGGCGTGAATCAGCCCCAGCATTTT. Encoded protein: CASSSRTGGVNQPQHF.

The chain uses TRBV5-1 and TRBJ2-7; TRBD1 agrees at 7 bases. The CDR3 sequence is 14 residues long. With V trimmed by 0 bases and J by 6 bases, 6 bases remained unmatched. Germline V gives CDR1 SGHRS, CDR2 YFSETQ. CDR3 in DNA: TGCGCCAGCAGCTTGGGACAGGGTATAACCGAGCAGTACTTC. Residues: CASSLGQGITEQYF.

This rearrangement joins TRBV5-1 to TRBJ2-1; 9 positions match TRBD2. J was trimmed by 6 bases and V by 2 bases; bases with no gene match: 3. CDR1 is SGHRS, CDR2 YFSETQ, per germline. CDR3 size: 14 residues. The CDR3: CASSFQRGANEQFF. In DNA form, the CDR3 reads TGCGCCAGCAGCTTCCAGCGGGGGGCCAATGAGCAGTTCTTC.

The chain links TRBV5-4 to TRBJ2-7, with TRBD2 identical over 8 bases. The CDR3 is made up of 15 amino acids. Germline-derived CDR1 and CDR2 are SGHNT and YYREEE (reference sequence). V shed 4 bases and J 2 bases; nucleotides not matched to a gene: 8. CDR3 sequence reads: CASSPGGSGPYEQYF. The CDR3 DNA reads TGTGCCAGCAGCCCGGGAGGGAGCGGCCCCTACGAGCAGTACTTC.

This clone was seen only a few times. The CDR3 sequence: CASMGDRNTEAFF. CDR3 in DNA: TGTGCCAGCATGGGGGACAGGAACACTGAAGCTTTCTTT. The chain joins TRBV2 to TRBJ1-1, with TRBD1 matching 7 bases. V shed 7 bases, J shed 1 base, and the junction held 3 bases outside the gene matches. Germline CDR1 and CDR2: SNHLY and FYNNEI. The CDR3 contains 13 residues. The whole variable domain, filled in from reference TRBV2 and TRBJ1-1, reads EPEVTQTPSHQVTQMGQEVILRCVPISNHLYFYWYRQILGQKVEFLVSFYNNEISEKSEIFDDQFSVERPDGSNFTLKIRSTKLEDSAMYFCASMGDRNTEAFFGQGTRLTVV.

This rearrangement joins TRBV19 to TRBJ2-1, with 7 bases lining up with TRBD1. The CDR3 has 14 residues. CDR1 and CDR2 from the germline V gene are LNHDA and SQIVND (reference sequence). The V segment lost 3 bases and the J segment 3 bases; nucleotides outside the gene matches: 2. The chain's CDR3 is CASSMGQHYNEQFF. The CDR3 DNA sequence: TGTGCCAGTAGTATGGGACAGCACTACAATGAGCAGTTCTTC.

This chain joins TRBV18 and TRBJ1-1, with D uncertain. CDR1 is KGHSH and CDR2 is LQKENI in the germline V gene. Trimming removed 6 bases at V and 4 bases at J, with 15 bases between. This CDR3 has 14 amino acids. CDR3 bases: TGTGCCAGCTCCCCCCTAGACGTGGCCACTGAAGCTTTCTTT. It encodes CASSPLDVATEAFF.